The rows below give T cell receptor beta chains drawn from one sample of a study of OX40 agonist ivuxolimab in advanced cancers. TCRdb keeps only in-frame clones here, not all; method: immunoSEQ multiplex PCR. The sample holds 90,000 or so clones; over 75% are singletons and the top ten take 2.6%. The starting material was CD4+ or CD8+ T cells sorted from blood, obtained in a trial of the OX40 agonist ivuxolimab. Receptors were obtained from an adult with an advanced solid tumor such as melanoma, head and neck, liver or kidney cancer. Both conserved end residues are part of each CDR3. Each record gives: J gene, D gene, V gene, clone size, CDR3 protein, CDR3 DNA. The D gene is left open where the match is weak. Clone size is shown for a subset of rows, as once, few, many or a class of expanded clone.

TRBJ1-2,NA,TRBV7-3,NA,CASSLQGYYGYTF,TGTGCCAGCAGCCTTCAGGGTTACTATGGCTACACCTTC
TRBJ2-5,TRBD2,TRBV19,NA,CASSIVSGRPQETQYF,TGTGCCAGTAGTATAGTGAGCGGGAGGCCCCAGGAGACCCAGTACTTC
TRBJ2-1,NA,TRBV7-2,NA,CASSLGPLPNNEQFF,TGTGCCAGCAGCTTAGGTCCACTCCCAAACAATGAGCAGTTCTTC
TRBJ2-5,TRBD2,TRBV28,NA,CASSLLVSGKETQYF,TGTGCCAGCAGCCTACTTGTCAGCGGGAAAGAGACCCAGTACTTC
TRBJ1-1,TRBD1,TRBV7-2,NA,CASSFGTVNTEAFF,TGTGCCAGCAGCTTCGGGACAGTGAACACTGAAGCTTTCTTT
TRBJ1-2,NA,TRBV6-5,once,CASSPDRLYGYTF,TGTGCCAGCAGCCCGGACAGACTCTATGGCTACACCTTC
TRBJ2-7,NA,TRBV5-6,NA,CASSFYQRAPYEQYF,TGTGCCAGCAGCTTTTACCAGCGTGCACCCTACGAGCAGTACTTC
TRBJ2-1,NA,TRBV7-2,NA,CASSSGTYAYNEQFF,TGTGCCAGCAGCTCTGGGACTTACGCCTACAATGAGCAGTTCTTC
TRBJ1-2,NA,TRBV5-5,NA,CASSLDHTPLSGYTF,TGTGCCAGCAGCTTGGACCACACACCCTTGAGTGGCTACACCTTC
TRBJ2-7,TRBD2,TRBV19,NA,CASSKLAGYEQYF,TGTGCCAGTAGTAAACTAGCGGGATACGAGCAGTACTTC
TRBJ2-3,NA,TRBV18,NA,CASSPPVGAGDTQYF,TGTGCCAGCTCACCACCGGTAGGGGCTGGAGATACGCAGTATTTT
TRBJ2-7,NA,TRBV28,NA,CASTKVGPYEQYF,TGTGCCAGCACTAAAGTTGGCCCCTACGAGCAGTACTTC